This T cell receptor beta chain was documented in a study of T cells in localized non-small cell lung cancer. The method was immunoSEQ multiplex PCR; TCRdb's version includes in-frame clones alone and lacks a portion of them. The sample consists of under 10,000 clones, about 94% of them appearing once. A note on this clone: Its target is unknown.

Germline V lookup: CDR1 SGHRS, CDR2 YFSETQ. V gave up 5 bases and J gave up 5 bases; unmatched junction bases: 11. This CDR3 region has 15 residues. Regarding the study as a whole: Because only a single region of the tumor was sequenced, heterogeneity remains possible.

The source is a woman aged 35-75 years with stage I lung adenocarcinoma. Specimen: peripheral blood, collected before any cancer treatment. The rearrangement uses TRBV5-1 and TRBJ1-2; 8 positions agree with TRBD1. The DNA for the CDR3 is TGCGCCAGCAGAGCGGCAGGGGACAGGTCGTATGGCTACACCTTC. Protein product: CASRAAGDRSYGYTF.